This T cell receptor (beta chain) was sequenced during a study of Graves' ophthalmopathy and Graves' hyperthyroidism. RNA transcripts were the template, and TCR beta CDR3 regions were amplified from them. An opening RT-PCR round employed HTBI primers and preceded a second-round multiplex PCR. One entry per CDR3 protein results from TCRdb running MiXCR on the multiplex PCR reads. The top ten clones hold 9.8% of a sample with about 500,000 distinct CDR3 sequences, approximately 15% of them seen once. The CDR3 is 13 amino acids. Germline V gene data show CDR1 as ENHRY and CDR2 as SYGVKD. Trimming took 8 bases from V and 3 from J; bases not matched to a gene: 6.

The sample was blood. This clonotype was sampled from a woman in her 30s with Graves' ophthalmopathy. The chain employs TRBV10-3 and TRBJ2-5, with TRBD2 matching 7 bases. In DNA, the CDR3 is TGTGCCATCGCCGGGGGGATTAAAGAGACCCAGTACTTC. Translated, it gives CAIAGGIKETQYF.